These 8 T cell receptor beta chains came from one sample sequenced in a study of Graves' ophthalmopathy and Graves' hyperthyroidism. RNA transcripts served as template for amplifying TCR beta CDR3 sequences. After a first-round RT-PCR with HTBI primers, a second-round multiplex PCR was run. TCRdb passed the multiplex PCR reads through MiXCR, listing each CDR3 protein once. The sample yields about 1.1 million distinct CDR3 sequences, less than 45% seen once. Sample: peripheral blood or thyroid tissue (not recorded which). These receptors came from an adult man with Graves' hyperthyroidism.

This clonotype occurred many times. The chain carries TRBV20-1 and TRBJ2-7; a possible D gene is TRBD2 (5 bases). The CDR3 length is 13 residues. From germline, CDR1 is DFQATT and CDR2 SNEGSKA (reference sequence). V was trimmed by 5 bases and J by 2 bases, leaving 13 bases between them. CDR3 loop: CSASEAHTYEQYF. DNA of the CDR3: TGCAGTGCTTCGGAGGCCCACACCTACGAGCAGTACTTC.

This clonotype was detected only a few times. The chain links TRBV12-3 or TRBV12-4 to TRBJ2-7; possible D gene TRBD2, 6 bases. This CDR3 is 17 amino acids long. V dropped 4 bases and J dropped 3 bases, with 22 bases sitting between them. The CDR3 region is CASSWVVGGQLFYEQYF. The CDR3 DNA reads as TGTGCCAGCAGTTGGGTCGTAGGAGGGCAGCTTTTCTACGAGCAGTACTTC.

The V call is TRBV28, the J call TRBJ2-7; D not resolved. The V end was cut by 7 bases, the J end by 4 bases, with 14 bases between. Germline CDR1 is MDHEN and CDR2 is SYDVKM. This CDR3 has 13 residues. CDR3 coding DNA: TGTGCCAGCACGGGTCGTTCCAAGTACGAGCAGTACTTC. Translating it yields CASTGRSKYEQYF.

In its sample, this clonotype was seen many times. The rearrangement joins TRBV7-8 to TRBJ1-4; possible D gene TRBD1, 6 bases. The CDR3 covers 15 residues. Trimming took off 1 base at V and 7 bases at J, with 13 bases between the two ends. Per germline, CDR1 SGHVS and CDR2 FQNEAQ. CDR3 sequence: CASSLGSGVGEKLFF. CDR3 in DNA: TGTGCCAGCAGCTTAGGTTCAGGGGTGGGTGAAAAACTGTTTTTT.

The chain joins TRBV2 to TRBJ2-5; 9 bases line up with TRBD1. With 6 bases clipped from V and 5 bases from J, the junction kept 10 bases outside the gene matches. The CDR3 runs 15 residues. Germline-derived CDR1 and CDR2 are SNHLY and FYNNEI. CDR3 DNA: TGTGCCAGCAGGGGACAGGGTTTGTGGGCTGAGACCCAGTACTTC. Protein sequence: CASRGQGLWAETQYF. The entire variable domain, with the rest obtained from reference TRBV2 and TRBJ2-5, is as follows: EPEVTQTPSHQVTQMGQEVILRCVPISNHLYFYWYRQILGQKVEFLVSFYNNEISEKSEIFDDQFSVERPDGSNFTLKIRSTKLEDSAMYFCASRGQGLWAETQYFGPGTRLLVL.

This clonotype has at least ten counts. The V gene is TRBV6-5, the J gene TRBJ1-2, with a tentative D call TRBD1 (6 bases). Trimming removed 6 bases from V and 7 bases from J, with 15 bases in between. The germline V gene has CDR1 MNHEY and CDR2 SVGAGI. The CDR3 covers 13 residues. Here the CDR3 reads CASRIPRGSGYTF. CDR3 nucleotide sequence: TGTGCCAGCAGAATCCCCAGGGGCTCTGGCTACACCTTC.

The chain recombines TRBV7-9 with TRBJ1-5; D remains ambiguous. Germline CDR1 is SEHNR and CDR2 is FQNEAQ (reference sequence). Trimming stripped 1 base from V and 14 bases from J, with 6 bases between. CDR3 length equals 10 residues. This CDR3 is CASSLDHEHF. The CDR3 nucleotides read TGTGCCAGCAGCTTAGACCACGAGCATTTT.

This rearrangement joins TRBV29-1 to TRBJ2-5; 9 nucleotides match TRBD2. Germline V gene lookup returns CDR1 SQVTM and CDR2 ANQGSEA. The CDR3 contains 15 residues. Trimming cost V 5 bases and J 6 bases; bases outside gene matches: 13. The CDR3 region is CSVRGVAGVSKTQYF. The CDR3 nucleotides are TGCAGCGTTCGAGGGGTAGCGGGGGTTTCGAAGACCCAGTACTTC.